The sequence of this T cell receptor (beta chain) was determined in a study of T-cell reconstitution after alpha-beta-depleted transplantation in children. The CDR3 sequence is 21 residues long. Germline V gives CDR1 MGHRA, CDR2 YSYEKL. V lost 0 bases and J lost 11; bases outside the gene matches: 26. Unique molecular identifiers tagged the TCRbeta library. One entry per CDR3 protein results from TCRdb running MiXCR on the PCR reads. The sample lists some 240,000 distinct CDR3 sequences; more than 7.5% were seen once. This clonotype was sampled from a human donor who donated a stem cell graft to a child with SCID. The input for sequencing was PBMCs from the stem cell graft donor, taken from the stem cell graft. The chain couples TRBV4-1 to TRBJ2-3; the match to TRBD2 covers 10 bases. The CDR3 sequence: CASSQDTASGGARPGSWRQYF. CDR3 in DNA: TGCGCCAGCAGCCAAGATACGGCTAGCGGGGGCGCCCGCCCGGGATCATGGAGGCAGTATTTT.